This is a list of T cell receptor beta chains from one sample in a study of blood T cell repertoires in COVID-19. Data came from immunoSEQ multiplex PCR; TCRdb stores just in-frame clones and leaves some out. The table includes 150,000 to 250,000 clones, 94% detected once. Sequenced sample: peripheral blood. These receptors were taken from a man aged 25-45 years with COVID-19, enrolled during active disease. Each CDR3 is given with its conserved first and last residue. D genes are given only for firm matches. A clone size is listed for some rows: how often the clone was seen (once, few, many), or a class if it is expanded.

TRBV11-2,TRBD1,TRBJ2-5,once,TGTGCCAGCAGCTCCCCCGGGACAGGGACCCAGTACTTC,CASSSPGTGTQYF
TRBV11-3,-,TRBJ2-7,-,TGTGCCAGCAGCTTAAGCTTTACCGGGAGCTCCTACGAGCAGTACTTC,CASSLSFTGSSYEQYF
TRBV10-3,TRBD1,TRBJ1-3,-,TGTGCCACCCAACAGGGGGCTGGAAACACCATATATTTT,CATQQGAGNTIYF
TRBV7-6,TRBD2,TRBJ2-7,-,TGTGCCAGCAGCTTCCAAACTAGCGGGCCCTACGAGCAGTACTTC,CASSFQTSGPYEQYF
TRBV9,TRBD1,TRBJ1-4,-,TGTGCCAGCAGCGTGACAGGGGTAGAGGAAAAACTGTTTTTT,CASSVTGVEEKLFF
TRBV11-2,TRBD1,TRBJ1-4,-,TGTGCCAGCAGCTTAAGGAGGAGGGGGCTAAATGAAAAACTGTTTTTT,CASSLRRRGLNEKLFF
TRBV5-5,TRBD2,TRBJ2-4,-,TGTGCCAGCAGCTTGCGGGGTTTAGCGGGGGAGGGGGACATTCAGTACTTC,CASSLRGLAGEGDIQYF
TRBV5-1,-,TRBJ2-1,-,TGCGCCAGCAGGAATAGCGAGGAGGATGAGCAGTTCTTC,CASRNSEEDEQFF
TRBV6-5,-,TRBJ1-5,-,TGTGCCAGCAGTTACACAGCGGATAGCAATCAGCCCCAGCATTTT,CASSYTADSNQPQHF
TRBV6-6,-,TRBJ1-2,-,TGTGCCAGCAGTTACTCGGAGGGTGGCTACACCTTC,CASSYSEGGYTF
TRBV5-1,TRBD1,TRBJ1-2,-,TGCGCCAGCAGCTTGGGGGACGGGACAGACCCATATGGCTACACCTTC,CASSLGDGTDPYGYTF
TRBV4-1,-,TRBJ1-5,-,TGCGCCAGCAGCCAAGTCCCCCGGCAGGGAAGGAATCAGCCCCAGCATTTT,CASSQVPRQGRNQPQHF
TRBV6-5,-,TRBJ1-3,-,TGTGCCAGCAGGCTAGCTTCTGGAAACACCATATATTTT,CASRLASGNTIYF
TRBV5-4,TRBD1,TRBJ2-2,-,TGTGCCAGCAGTCGCACACCGAAAGGGACAGGGGACACCGGGGAGCTGTTTTTT,CASSRTPKGTGDTGELFF
TRBV15,-,TRBJ1-3,-,TGTGCCACCAGCAGAGACACAGCAATCTCTGGAAACACCATATATTTT,CATSRDTAISGNTIYF
TRBV10-3,-,TRBJ1-1,-,TGTGCCATCAGTGACCTAGGTGAAGCTTTCTTT,CAISDLGEAFF
TRBV6-6,-,TRBJ1-2,-,TGTGCCAGCAGTTACTCGGGGGGTGTCTACACCTTC,CASSYSGGVYTF
TRBV6-5,TRBD1,TRBJ1-1,-,TGTGCCAGCAGTTACTCGGCAGGGGGTTACACTGAAGCTTTCTTT,CASSYSAGGYTEAFF
TRBV10-3,-,TRBJ1-6,-,TGTGCCATTCAGGCCCGGCCCGACGGTTCACCCCTCCACTTT,CAIQARPDGSPLHF
TRBV10-3,-,TRBJ1-3,-,TGTGCCATCAGTGATTGGGGGGGCTCTGGAAACACCATATATTTT,CAISDWGGSGNTIYF
TRBV7-6,-,TRBJ2-6,-,TGTGCCAGCAGCCCGCTCAGCACCAGGGGCTCTGGGGCCAACGTCCTGACTTTC,CASSPLSTRGSGANVLTF
TRBV9,-,TRBJ1-6,-,TGTGCCAGCAGCGTAGTTCGGGACTTTCGTTCACCCCTCCACTTT,CASSVVRDFRSPLHF
TRBV27,TRBD1,TRBJ1-4,-,TGTGCCAGCAGTTCCGTAAGGACAGGGGTTTATGAAAAACTGTTTTTT,CASSSVRTGVYEKLFF
TRBV6-5,TRBD1,TRBJ1-6,-,TGTGCCAGCACTCTAGGGGGACAGGGGAATTCACCCCTCCACTTT,CASTLGGQGNSPLHF
TRBV5-1,TRBD1,TRBJ1-6,once,TGCGCCAGCAGCACGAGGGACAGGGGGAATTCACCCCTCCACTTT,CASSTRDRGNSPLHF
TRBV27,TRBD1,TRBJ1-2,-,TGTGCCAGCAGTTTCAGGACAGGGCTCCCCTATGGCTACACCTTC,CASSFRTGLPYGYTF